These 5 T cell receptor beta chains share one sample of origin, sequenced in a study of T cells in pancreatic ductal adenocarcinoma. Selected pancreatic ductal adenocarcinoma patients had undergone surgery without neoadjuvant therapy. Assay used: immunoSEQ multiplex PCR; TCRdb lists only in-frame clones, some missing. The sample has roughly 5,000 clones, approximately 80% seen once. What was sequenced was pancreatic tumor tissue. The origin of the receptors is a human donor with pancreatic ductal adenocarcinoma. The donor label of this sample is uncertain.

The chain uses TRBV18 and TRBJ2-7; 7 bases line up with TRBD1. J was trimmed by 5 bases and V by 3 bases; bases with no gene match: 4. Germline-derived CDR1 and CDR2 are KGHSH and LQKENI. The CDR3 is made up of 13 amino acids. In DNA, the CDR3 is TGTGCCAGCTCACCGGGGCAGGGGGACGAGCAGTACTTC. Protein: CASSPGQGDEQYF.

This clone was seen once. The chain recombines TRBV21-1 with TRBJ2-6. TRBV21-1 is a known pseudogene. The CDR3 sequence is 17 residues long. The CDR3 is CASSGLLQQSRANVLTF. Here the CDR3 DNA reads TGTGCCAGCAGCGGTTTGCTACAACAAAGTCGGGCCAACGTCCTGACTTTC.

The rearrangement joins TRBV7-2 to TRBJ2-3, with 13 bases identical to TRBD2. CDR3 length equals 19 residues. The V gene's germline CDR1 is SGHTA and CDR2 FQGNSA. V shed 1 base and J 2 bases; nucleotides not matched to a gene: 9. CDR3 sequence reads: CASSLGRTSGGPDTDTQYF. CDR3 coding DNA: TGTGCCAGCAGCTTAGGGCGGACTAGCGGGGGACCCGACACAGATACGCAGTATTTT.

The chain carries TRBV7-6 and TRBJ2-1, with 11 bases that match TRBD2. With V trimmed by 2 bases and J by 0 bases, 3 bases remained unmatched. CDR3 length equals 17 residues. Per the germline V gene, CDR1 is SGHVS and CDR2 is FNYEAQ. The DNA of the CDR3 is TGTGCCAGCAGCTTAACTAGCGGGAGTTACTCCTACAATGAGCAGTTCTTC. Amino acid sequence: CASSLTSGSYSYNEQFF.

This sequence joins TRBV2 and TRBJ1-1; TRBD1 matches at 9 bases. The germline CDR1 and CDR2 sequences are SNHLY and FYNNEI. The CDR3 runs 18 residues. The ends lost 10 bases at V and 1 base at J; junction bases unmatched: 19. CDR3 residues: CAIIGQGTTQSANTEAFF. Written as DNA, the CDR3 is TGTGCCATCATCGGACAGGGGACGACCCAGTCGGCGAACACTGAAGCTTTCTTT.